The TCR beta chain under discussion was sequenced for a study of cytomegalovirus exposure and HLA in healthy donors. Across the study: Later analysis reported that the 120 or so validation repertoires shared the platform of the roughly 700 first-cohort repertoires.

Details on this clone: Its target is unknown.

Trimming removed 1 base from V and 0 bases from J; junction bases left unmatched: 5. CDR1 and CDR2 (germline): SEHNR, FQNEAQ (reference sequence). This CDR3 has 16 amino acids. Overall study results and limits: The finding came from a later analysis; first-cohort TCR clusters tended to co-occur in the 120 or so validation repertoires.

Repertoires were generated with immunoSEQ multiplex PCR, while TCRdb's copy carries only in-frame clones and drops some. Of a few hundred thousand clones listed, 86% are singletons. Sequenced input: PBMCs. The genes are TRBV7-9 and TRBJ1-2, with 7 bases identical to TRBD1. This TCR came from a woman between 18 and 29 years old in good health and CMV-seronegative. The CDR3 DNA sequence: TGTGCCAGCAGCTTAGTCCCCGGGACAGCTAACTATGGCTACACCTTC. Its protein product is CASSLVPGTANYGYTF.